One and the same sample provided the 7 T cell receptor beta chains below, sequenced in a study of cytomegalovirus exposure and HLA in healthy donors. Primers for the PCR totalled 60 Vbeta and 13 Jbeta. Produced via immunoSEQ multiplex PCR; TCRdb's table is partial and in-frame only. Here the sample spans some 100,000 clones, around 79% being singletons. The material sequenced was PBMCs. The receptors shown here come from a middle-aged woman in good health and CMV-seropositive.

This clone was counted a few times. The V and J genes are TRBV9 and TRBJ1-4; weak D call: TRBD1 (6 bases). In germline, CDR1 is SGDLS, CDR2 YYNGEE. This CDR3 is built from 18 residues. The V and J ends lost 0 bases and 2 bases respectively, with 17 bases between them. CDR3 loop: CASSVVPLQGGTNEKLFF. The DNA of the CDR3 is TGTGCCAGCAGCGTAGTCCCTTTACAGGGCGGGACTAATGAAAAACTGTTTTTT. The variable domain in full, with the rest retrieved from reference TRBV9 and TRBJ1-4, is DSGVTQTPKHLITATGQRVTLRCSPRSGDLSVYWYQQSLDQGLQFLIQYYNGEERAKGNILERFSAQQFPDLHSELNLSSLELGDSALYFCASSVVPLQGGTNEKLFFGSGTQLSVL.

The V call is TRBV7-9, the J call TRBJ2-7; D possibly corresponds to TRBD1 (6 bases). Germline V lookup: CDR1 SEHNR, CDR2 FQNEAQ (reference sequence). The V and J ends lost 3 bases and 5 bases respectively, with 11 bases between them. The CDR3 consists of 13 residues. The CDR3 reads CASSFRDNHEQYF. In DNA form, the CDR3 reads TGTGCCAGCAGCTTCCGGGACAACCACGAGCAGTACTTC.

The chain recombines TRBV7-9 with TRBJ1-1; TRBD1 might be the D (5 bases). The CDR3 has 14 amino acids. Germline values: CDR1 SEHNR, CDR2 FQNEAQ (reference sequence). V gave up 7 bases and J gave up 5 bases, with 17 bases separating them. CDR3 in DNA: TGTGCCAGCAAACAGACCGGGGGAATTACTGAAGCTTTCTTT. Its translation is CASKQTGGITEAFF.

This chain joins TRBV6-5 and TRBJ1-4, with D possibly TRBD1 on 6 matching bases. Trimming took off 5 bases at V and 5 bases at J, with 15 bases between the two ends. The CDR3 is 15 residues long. Germline CDR1 is MNHEY and CDR2 is SVGAGI. The CDR3 sequence is CASSRGQTLNEKLFF. CDR3 in DNA: TGTGCCAGCAGTAGAGGACAGACCCTGAATGAAAAACTGTTTTTT.

This chain connects TRBV12-5 to TRBJ2-7, with D possibly matching TRBD2 (5 bases). This CDR3 is 13 amino acids long. The germline gives CDR1 LGHNT, CDR2 FRNRAP. V lost 1 base and J 2 bases, leaving 6 bases between the germline ends. CDR3 sequence (DNA): TGTGCTAGTGGTTTGGAGCGGCCCTACGAGCAGTACTTC. Its protein product is CASGLERPYEQYF.

The genes are TRBV19 and TRBJ2-7, with 7 bases lining up with TRBD1. Germline CDR1 and CDR2: LNHDA and SQIVND (reference sequence). This CDR3 is built from 16 residues. J lost 0 bases, V lost 5 bases, and 10 bases had no gene match. Written as DNA, the CDR3 is TGTGCCAGTAGTTCCTATACCGGGACAGACTCCTACGAGCAGTACTTC. Translating it yields CASSSYTGTDSYEQYF.

This sequence joins TRBV29-1 and TRBJ2-7, with D maybe TRBD2 (5 bases). Germline values: CDR1 SQVTM, CDR2 ANQGSEA. The CDR3 extends over 13 amino acids. V was pared by 4 bases and J by 5 bases, with 15 bases between. CDR3 nucleotide sequence: TGCAGCGTTGGTAGAGGGCGGTTGGACGAGCAGTACTTC. Its protein product is CSVGRGRLDEQYF.